This paragraph reports one T cell receptor (beta chain). The data are from a study of blood T cell repertoires in COVID-19. Germline V gene sequence: CDR1 SQVTM, CDR2 ANQGSEA. V gave up 0 bases and J gave up 2 bases; unmatched junction bases: 6. The length of the CDR3 is 16 residues. Original analysis: Cell counts per sample came from amplifying reference gene primers. The table came from immunoSEQ multiplex PCR; TCRdb's copy has only in-frame clones and leaves some out. V and J calls plus clone size are reproduced from that table; the DNA served to infer D and trimming. The sample lists around 240,000 clones; more than 75% were seen once.

V and J are TRBV29-1 and TRBJ2-3; 9 nucleotides align to TRBD2. The sequenced sample consisted of peripheral blood. This receptor was obtained from a middle-aged man with acute or convalescent COVID-19. The DNA for the CDR3 is TGCAGCGTTGAAGATCGACTAGCGGCTATCACAGATACGCAGTATTTT. Protein sequence: CSVEDRLAAITDTQYF.